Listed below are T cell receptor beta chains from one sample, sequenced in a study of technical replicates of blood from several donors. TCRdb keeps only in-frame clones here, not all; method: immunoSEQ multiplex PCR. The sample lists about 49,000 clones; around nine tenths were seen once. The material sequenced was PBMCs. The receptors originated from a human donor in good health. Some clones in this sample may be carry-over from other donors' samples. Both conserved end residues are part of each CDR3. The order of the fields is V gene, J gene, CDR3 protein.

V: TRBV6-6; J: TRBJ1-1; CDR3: CASSYRDLIEAFF
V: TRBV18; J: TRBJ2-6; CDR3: CASSPQGSGANVLTF
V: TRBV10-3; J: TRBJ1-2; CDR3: CAISESRGQGDGYTF
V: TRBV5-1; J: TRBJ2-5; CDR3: CASSPQGRETQYF
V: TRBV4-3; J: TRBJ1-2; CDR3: CASSQVTGVEGYTF
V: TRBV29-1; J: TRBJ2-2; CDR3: CSVVGGTNTGELFF
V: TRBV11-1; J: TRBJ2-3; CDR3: CASSLEMMRQGRDTQYF
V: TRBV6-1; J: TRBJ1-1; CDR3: CASRDSQQRDTEAFF
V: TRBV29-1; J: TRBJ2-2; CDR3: CSVDTSGRSTGELFF
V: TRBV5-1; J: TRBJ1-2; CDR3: CASSYGGGGGGYTF
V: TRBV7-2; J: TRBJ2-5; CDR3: CASSYYRGLQETQYF
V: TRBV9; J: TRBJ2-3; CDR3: CASSAGMDRSTDTQYF
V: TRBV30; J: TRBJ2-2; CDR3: CAWSVSRLEGLAHTGELFF
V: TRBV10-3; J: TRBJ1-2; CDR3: CAIWAGTETGGYTF
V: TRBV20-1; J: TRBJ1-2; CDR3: CSASQNYGYTF
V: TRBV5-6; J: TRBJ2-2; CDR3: CASSPRTDTGELFF
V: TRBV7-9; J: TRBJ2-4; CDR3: CASSLGIDRGAKNIQYF
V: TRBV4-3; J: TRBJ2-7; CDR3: CASSQRTGKYEQYF
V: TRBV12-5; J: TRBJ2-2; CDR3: CASGLGGTRRGTGELFF
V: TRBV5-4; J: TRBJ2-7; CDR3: CASSLVGGGAHEQYF